One and the same sample provided the 24 T cell receptor beta chains below, sequenced in a study of blood T cell repertoires in COVID-19. The table came from immunoSEQ multiplex PCR; TCRdb's copy has only in-frame clones and leaves some out. The data contain some 60,000 clones, 85% to 90% of them seen just once; the ten biggest clones take up roughly 1%. Sequences were obtained from peripheral blood. These receptors all stem from a man in his 70s with acute or convalescent COVID-19.

This clone came up once. The chain combines TRBV21-1 with TRBJ1-5; the table's D call, TRBD1, has no DNA check behind it. TRBV21-1 is shown as a pseudogene. The CDR3 loop spans 14 amino acids. The CDR3 loop is CASSKGTGHQPQHF. The CDR3, as DNA: TGTGCCAGCAGCAAAGGAACAGGGCATCAGCCCCAGCATTTT.

The chain combines TRBV6-6 with TRBJ2-5; D is possibly TRBD2 (6 bases). The CDR3 runs to 12 residues. Germline V gene lookup returns CDR1 MNHNY and CDR2 SVGAGI (reference sequence). V gave up 7 bases and J gave up 5 bases, with 11 bases separating them. CDR3 region: CASNGGGETQYF. The CDR3 DNA sequence: TGTGCCAGCAACGGGGGTGGTGAGACCCAGTACTTC.

The chain employs TRBV6-5 and TRBJ1-2; 10 nucleotides align to TRBD1. The CDR3 covers 13 residues. V shed 10 bases and J 6 bases; nucleotides not matched to a gene: 8. Germline V gene sequence: CDR1 MNHEY, CDR2 SVGAGI. The CDR3 loop reads CAIRTGGGDGYTF. CDR3 DNA sequence: TGTGCCATCCGGACAGGGGGAGGGGATGGCTACACCTTC.

The chain is built from TRBV15 and TRBJ2-1; tentatively, D is TRBD2 (6 bases). The CDR3 contains 16 residues. The V end lost 1 base, the J end lost 0 bases, and 10 bases lay between the germline ends. CDR1 is LNHNV and CDR2 is YYDKDF in the germline V gene (reference sequence). The CDR3 loop is CATSRVGGSSYNEQFF. The CDR3 bases are TGTGCCACCAGCAGAGTAGGAGGGAGCTCCTACAATGAGCAGTTCTTC.

This chain joins TRBV27 and TRBJ2-2; D unresolved. The CDR3 has 12 residues. The V and J ends lost 5 bases and 3 bases respectively, with 4 bases between them. Per germline, CDR1 MNHEY and CDR2 SMNVEV (reference sequence). The CDR3: CASSPYTGELFF. The CDR3 DNA follows: TGTGCCAGCAGTCCGTACACCGGGGAGCTGTTTTTT.

A single count supports this clone. The genes are TRBV2 and TRBJ1-5; D unclear. The germline gives CDR1 SNHLY, CDR2 FYNNEI. This CDR3 has 15 amino acids. V lost 0 bases to trimming and J lost 7 bases, with 13 bases between them. The CDR3: CASSEALRTYQPQHF. For the CDR3, the DNA is TGTGCCAGCAGTGAAGCGCTTAGGACTTACCAGCCCCAGCATTTT.

This clone has just a few counts. The V call is TRBV5-4, the J call TRBJ2-7; 9 bases are shared with TRBD1. Per germline, CDR1 SGHNT and CDR2 YYREEE (reference sequence). V shed 4 bases and J 4 bases; nucleotides not matched to a gene: 3. The CDR3 extends over 13 amino acids. Here the CDR3 DNA reads TGTGCCAGCAGCGTACAGGGGGCATACGAGCAGTACTTC. It translates to CASSVQGAYEQYF.

This rearrangement joins TRBV3-1 (or the pseudogene TRBV3-2) to TRBJ1-1; TRBD1 is a possible D gene (5 bases). CDR3 size: 15 residues. From germline, CDR1 is LGHDT and CDR2 YNNKEL (reference sequence). V shed 1 base and J shed 7 bases, with 16 bases lying between them. The CDR3 loop reads CASSQVSRSRDEAFF. The CDR3 DNA reads TGTGCCAGCAGCCAAGTCTCTCGTTCCAGGGATGAAGCTTTCTTT.

The chain combines TRBV6-4 with TRBJ2-1; 9 bases are shared with TRBD2. The CDR3 sequence is 16 residues long. CDR1 is MRHNA, CDR2 SNTAGT, per germline. Unmatched junction bases numbered 8, after V lost 8 bases and J lost 0 bases. The CDR3 DNA sequence: TGTGCCAGCGGCTTGGTAGCGGGGGCCTCCTACAATGAGCAGTTCTTC. The encoded protein is CASGLVAGASYNEQFF.

This clone was found a few times. The chain carries TRBV7-3 and TRBJ1-1, with D possibly TRBD1 on 6 matching bases. The germline V gene encodes CDR1 SGHTA and CDR2 FQGTGA. There are 13 residues in the CDR3. With 5 bases removed from V and 9 bases from J, the gap between germline ends came to 16 bases. The CDR3 loop is CASSPSIGGKAFF. DNA of the CDR3: TGTGCCAGCAGCCCGTCAATTGGGGGCAAAGCTTTCTTT.

This rearrangement joins TRBV18 to TRBJ2-7; TRBD1 matches at 9 bases. Germline V CDR1 and CDR2: KGHSH, LQKENI. V trimming: 3 bases; J trimming: 2 bases; junction bases outside the gene matches: 5. The CDR3 spans 15 residues. In DNA, the CDR3 is TGTGCCAGCTCACCCGGGACAGGGATGACCTACGAGCAGTACTTC. It yields the protein CASSPGTGMTYEQYF.

This chain joins TRBV27 and TRBJ1-1, with 10 bases identical to TRBD1. There are 16 residues in the CDR3. In germline, CDR1 is MNHEY, CDR2 SMNVEV (reference sequence). V lost 7 bases to trimming and J lost 4 bases; unmatched junction nucleotides: 12. The CDR3 sequence is CASTPKLGQGSTEAFF. In nucleotides, the CDR3 is TGTGCCAGCACCCCTAAGTTGGGACAGGGGAGCACTGAAGCTTTCTTT.

The chain carries TRBV5-6 and TRBJ1-3; 7 bases fit TRBD1. The CDR3 is 13 amino acids. Germline CDR1 SGHDT, CDR2 YYEEEE. Germline trimming cut 6 bases from V and 8 bases from J; bases unmatched to any gene: 8. This CDR3 reads CASTHVRGDTIYF. Here the CDR3 DNA reads TGTGCCAGCACCCACGTCAGGGGGGACACCATATATTTT.

V usage is TRBV19 and J usage is TRBJ2-5; tentative D call: TRBD1 (5 bases). Germline CDR1 is LNHDA and CDR2 is SQIVND (reference sequence). V lost 5 bases to trimming and J lost 2 bases, with 9 bases between them. The CDR3 consists of 13 residues. The CDR3 region is CASSFRQQETQYF. The CDR3 DNA sequence: TGTGCCAGTAGTTTCAGACAGCAAGAGACCCAGTACTTC.

The chain joins TRBV19 to TRBJ2-1; 7 positions match TRBD2. The V gene's germline CDR1 is LNHDA and CDR2 SQIVND (reference sequence). The CDR3 consists of 14 residues. V dropped 7 bases and J dropped 4; count of bases not matched to a gene: 7. The CDR3 loop reads CASKVAGLYNEQFF. In nucleotides, the CDR3 is TGTGCCAGTAAGGTAGCGGGTTTATACAATGAGCAGTTCTTC.

The chain combines TRBV4-2 with TRBJ2-2; D gene unclear. CDR1 is LGHNA, CDR2 YNFKEQ, per germline. Deletions cut 5 bases from V and 1 base from J, with 14 bases between. The CDR3 is made up of 16 amino acids. The CDR3 is CASSISPTQNTGELFF. The DNA of the CDR3 is TGTGCCAGCAGCATTAGTCCGACTCAGAACACCGGGGAGCTGTTTTTT.

V gene TRBV7-9 combines with J gene TRBJ1-2; D may be TRBD1 (5 bases). The CDR3 has 14 residues. The ends were cut back, 2 bases at V and 2 bases at J, with 9 bases in the middle. Germline CDR1 and CDR2: SEHNR and FQNEAQ (reference sequence). CDR3 amino acids: CASSLKAGNYGYTF. In nucleotides, the CDR3 is TGTGCCAGCAGCTTAAAGGCAGGGAACTATGGCTACACCTTC. Looking up the rest from reference TRBV7-9 and TRBJ1-2 gives the full variable domain: DTGVSQNPRHKITKRGQNVTFRCDPISEHNRLYWYRQTLGQGPEFLTYFQNEAQLEKSRLLSDRFSAERPKGSFSTLEIQRTEQGDSAMYLCASSLKAGNYGYTFGSGTRLTVV.

This rearrangement joins TRBV9 to TRBJ2-2, with 10 nucleotides matching TRBD1. After removal of 0 bases from V and 4 bases from J, the junction contained 12 bases not matched to a gene. This CDR3 is built from 19 residues. The V gene's germline CDR1 is SGDLS and CDR2 YYNGEE. The CDR3 loop is CASSVAALIGQGGTGELFF. In DNA, the CDR3 is TGTGCCAGCAGCGTAGCTGCCTTGATAGGACAGGGGGGCACCGGGGAGCTGTTTTTT.

The rearrangement joins TRBV18 to TRBJ2-7; D is possibly TRBD1 (5 bases). Germline lookup yields CDR1 KGHSH and CDR2 LQKENI. The length of the CDR3 is 12 residues. V was trimmed by 4 bases and J by 3 bases, leaving 7 bases between them. The CDR3 DNA is TGTGCCAGCTCACTCGACAGCTACGAGCAGTACTTC. Its translation: CASSLDSYEQYF.

The chain is built from TRBV15 and TRBJ2-2; 15 nucleotides align to TRBD2. Germline-derived CDR1 and CDR2 are LNHNV and YYDKDF (reference sequence). This CDR3 has 21 residues. Trimming cost V 3 bases and J 5 bases; bases outside gene matches: 16. CDR3 amino acids: CATSRGKGLAGGKRDTGELFF. Here the CDR3 DNA reads TGTGCCACCAGCAGGGGCAAAGGACTAGCGGGAGGGAAAAGAGATACCGGGGAGCTGTTTTTT.

The chain employs TRBV5-1 and TRBJ2-3, with D possibly being TRBD1 (5 bases). Deletions cut 2 bases from V and 3 bases from J, with 7 bases between. This CDR3 comprises 13 residues. Per germline, CDR1 SGHRS and CDR2 YFSETQ. CDR3 nucleotide sequence: TGCGCCAGCAGCTTCTCAGGGACAGATACGCAGTATTTT. Its protein is CASSFSGTDTQYF.

This chain uses TRBV5-4 with TRBJ2-7; 9 bases are a match to TRBD1. Germline assignment: CDR1 SGHNT and CDR2 YYREEE (reference sequence). Trimming cost V 5 bases and J 2 bases; bases outside gene matches: 11. The CDR3 loop spans 16 amino acids. DNA of the CDR3: TGTGCCAGCAGTGCCCCCGGGACAGGGAGCCCCTACGAGCAGTACTTC. It specifies CASSAPGTGSPYEQYF.

The V and J genes are TRBV7-8 and TRBJ2-6; D possibly corresponds to TRBD1 (5 bases). Germline V gene lookup returns CDR1 SGHVS and CDR2 FQNEAQ. Trimming shortened V by 1 base and J by 0 bases, and 13 bases separated the two germline ends. The CDR3 has 18 residues. For the CDR3, the DNA is TGTGCCAGCAGCTTAGTGGGGCTTGACTTCTCTGGGGCCAACGTCCTGACTTTC. Protein: CASSLVGLDFSGANVLTF.

This clone was recorded only once. The chain has TRBV12-3 or TRBV12-4 and TRBJ2-1, with D perhaps matching TRBD2 (5 bases). CDR3 length: 13 residues. Trimming removed 7 bases at V and 12 bases at J, with 19 bases between. CDR3 sequence reads: CASTRTSPFGQFF. CDR3 nucleotides: TGTGCCAGCACCAGGACTTCCCCCTTTGGGCAGTTCTTC.